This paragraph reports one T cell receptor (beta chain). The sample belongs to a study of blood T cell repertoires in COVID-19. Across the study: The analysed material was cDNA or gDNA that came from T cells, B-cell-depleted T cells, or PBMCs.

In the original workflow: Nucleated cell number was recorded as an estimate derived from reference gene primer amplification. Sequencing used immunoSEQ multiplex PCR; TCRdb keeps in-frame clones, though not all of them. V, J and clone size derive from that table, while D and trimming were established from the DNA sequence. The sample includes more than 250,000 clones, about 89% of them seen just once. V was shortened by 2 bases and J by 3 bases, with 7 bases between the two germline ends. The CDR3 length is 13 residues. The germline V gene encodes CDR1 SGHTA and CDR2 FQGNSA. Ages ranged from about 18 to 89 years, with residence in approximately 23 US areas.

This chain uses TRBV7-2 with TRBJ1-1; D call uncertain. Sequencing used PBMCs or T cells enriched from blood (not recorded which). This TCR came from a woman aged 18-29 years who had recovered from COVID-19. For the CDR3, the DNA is TGTGCCAGCAGCTTATCGAGGGACACTGAAGCTTTCTTT. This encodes CASSLSRDTEAFF.